A single sample is the source of the 14 T cell receptor beta chains below, sequenced in a study of blood T cell repertoires in COVID-19 (TCRdb year 2020). Library generation was performed with the immunoSEQ multiplex PCR assay. TCRdb stores this immuneACCESS table with in-frame sequences only. Part of the clones is absent; in the studies checked, under half of the shortfall reflects unresolved V genes, and no reason is known for the rest. In this sample the table shows around 160,000 clones, around 87% of which occur a single time. Clones ranked in the top ten supply about 1.2% of the sample. The sample taken for sequencing was PBMCs or T cells enriched from blood (not recorded which). The receptor set was obtained from a woman in her twenties or thirties with acute COVID-19.

The chain joins TRBV19 to TRBJ2-6; 7 bases fit TRBD2. The ends lost 6 bases at V and 2 bases at J; junction bases unmatched: 4. This CDR3 region has 15 residues. The germline gives CDR1 LNHDA, CDR2 SQIVND (reference sequence). CDR3 nucleotides: TGTGCCAGTAGAAGTGGGGGGGCTGGGGCCAACGTCCTGACTTTC. It specifies CASRSGGAGANVLTF.

The chain joins TRBV28 to TRBJ2-2; D is undetermined. The CDR3 contains 13 residues. The ends were cut back, 2 bases at V and 9 bases at J, with 10 bases in the middle. Germline V gene sequence: CDR1 MDHEN, CDR2 SYDVKM. CDR3 DNA sequence: TGTGCCAGCAGTTTAGGGCAGGCAAGGGAGCTGTTTTTT. Protein product: CASSLGQARELFF.

The rearrangement joins TRBV10-3 to TRBJ1-5, with D possibly matching TRBD1 (6 bases). V lost 0 bases and J 6 bases, leaving 6 bases between the germline ends. Per germline, CDR1 ENHRY and CDR2 SYGVKD. This CDR3 spans 13 amino acids. Here the CDR3 DNA reads TGTGCCATCAGTGAGTCGGGGGCTCAGCCCCAGCATTTT. This codes for CAISESGAQPQHF.

The chain combines TRBV14 with TRBJ2-7, with TRBD1 as a possible D gene (6 bases). V dropped 4 bases and J dropped 2 bases, with 15 bases sitting between them. Germline values: CDR1 SGHDN, CDR2 FVKESK. CDR3 length: 15 residues. The CDR3 nucleotides are TGTGCCAGCAGCCTCCAAGGGGGACATACCTACGAGCAGTACTTC. It encodes CASSLQGGHTYEQYF.

The chain links TRBV4-3 to TRBJ2-1, with 15 nucleotides matching TRBD2. This CDR3 is built from 18 residues. V lost 0 bases and J lost 8; bases outside the gene matches: 8. Germline CDR1 LGHNA, CDR2 YSLEER. For the CDR3, the DNA is TGCGCCAGCAGCCAAGATAGACGGACTAGCGGGAGGGGCTATGAGCAGTTCTTC. It specifies CASSQDRRTSGRGYEQFF.

This chain links TRBV18 with TRBJ2-5, with TRBD1 identical over 7 bases. This CDR3 spans 14 amino acids. The germline gives CDR1 KGHSH, CDR2 LQKENI. The trim removed 0 bases at V and 5 bases at J, leaving 3 bases unmatched. CDR3 bases: TGTGCCAGCTCACCACCAGGGGGCTTGGAGACCCAGTACTTC. It codes for CASSPPGGLETQYF.

The chain is built from TRBV4-2 and TRBJ2-1; 7 bases agree with TRBD2. Germline CDR1 LGHNA, CDR2 YNFKEQ. The CDR3 covers 17 residues. With V trimmed by 0 bases and J by 8 bases, 13 bases remained unmatched. DNA for the CDR3: TGTGCCAGCAGCCAAGACTTCAGCGGGATGGTGAAGTATGAGCAGTTCTTC. Its translation is CASSQDFSGMVKYEQFF.

The chain couples TRBV30 to TRBJ1-2, with 8 bases aligning to TRBD1. Germline V gene lookup returns CDR1 GTSNPN and CDR2 SVGIG (reference sequence). The CDR3 length is 12 residues. Trimming cost V 8 bases and J 4 bases; bases outside gene matches: 6. In DNA, the CDR3 is TGTGCCCGGAATGACAGGGGCTATGGCTACACCTTC. Its translation is CARNDRGYGYTF.

The chain joins TRBV5-1 to TRBJ2-5; 10 bases agree with TRBD2. The CDR3 has 16 amino acids. CDR1 is SGHRS and CDR2 is YFSETQ in the germline V gene. V lost 1 base and J lost 0; bases outside the gene matches: 3. Here the CDR3 reads CASSLLAGAYQETQYF. In nucleotides, the CDR3 is TGCGCCAGCAGCTTGCTAGCGGGAGCGTACCAAGAGACCCAGTACTTC.

The chain carries TRBV27 and TRBJ1-3; 8 bases are a match to TRBD1. The V gene's germline CDR1 is MNHEY and CDR2 SMNVEV (reference sequence). The CDR3 consists of 14 residues. Trimming cost V 4 bases and J 2 bases; bases outside gene matches: 1. CDR3 bases: TGTGCCAGCAGTTCACAGGGGGCTGGAAACACCATATATTTT. Translation: CASSSQGAGNTIYF.

This chain links TRBV19 with TRBJ1-3; D may be TRBD1 (5 bases). CDR1 is LNHDA and CDR2 is SQIVND in the germline V gene (reference sequence). Deletions cut 5 bases from V and 2 bases from J, with 13 bases between. The CDR3 runs 15 residues. The CDR3 nucleotides are TGTGCCAGTAGTGCCACAGGTCCAACTGGAAACACCATATATTTT. Protein: CASSATGPTGNTIYF.

This chain connects TRBV4-1 to TRBJ1-5; D is possibly TRBD1 (5 bases). This CDR3 has 14 residues. The germline CDR1 and CDR2 sequences are MGHRA and YSYEKL. The V and J ends lost 4 bases and 7 bases respectively, with 14 bases between them. The chain's CDR3 is CASSPQDGAQPQHF. For the CDR3, the DNA is TGCGCCAGCAGCCCACAGGACGGCGCGCAGCCCCAGCATTTT.

V gene TRBV2 combines with J gene TRBJ1-1; 9 nucleotides agree with TRBD1. The CDR3 runs to 15 residues. The germline gives CDR1 SNHLY, CDR2 FYNNEI. The ends lost 3 bases at V and 2 bases at J; junction bases unmatched: 4. CDR3 DNA: TGTGCCAGCAGTGATGCGGACAGGGGAAACACTGAAGCTTTCTTT. Its protein product is CASSDADRGNTEAFF.

The gene calls are TRBV9 and TRBJ2-2; D gene uncertain. Germline loops: CDR1 SGDLS, CDR2 YYNGEE. V lost 3 bases and J lost 2, with 5 bases in between. CDR3 length equals 13 residues. CDR3 loop: CASSAKNTGELFF. The CDR3 DNA follows: TGTGCCAGCAGCGCCAAAAACACCGGGGAGCTGTTTTTT. Combining the CDR3 with reference TRBV9 and TRBJ2-2 gives the whole variable domain DSGVTQTPKHLITATGQRVTLRCSPRSGDLSVYWYQQSLDQGLQFLIQYYNGEERAKGNILERFSAQQFPDLHSELNLSSLELGDSALYFCASSAKNTGELFFGEGSRLTVL.